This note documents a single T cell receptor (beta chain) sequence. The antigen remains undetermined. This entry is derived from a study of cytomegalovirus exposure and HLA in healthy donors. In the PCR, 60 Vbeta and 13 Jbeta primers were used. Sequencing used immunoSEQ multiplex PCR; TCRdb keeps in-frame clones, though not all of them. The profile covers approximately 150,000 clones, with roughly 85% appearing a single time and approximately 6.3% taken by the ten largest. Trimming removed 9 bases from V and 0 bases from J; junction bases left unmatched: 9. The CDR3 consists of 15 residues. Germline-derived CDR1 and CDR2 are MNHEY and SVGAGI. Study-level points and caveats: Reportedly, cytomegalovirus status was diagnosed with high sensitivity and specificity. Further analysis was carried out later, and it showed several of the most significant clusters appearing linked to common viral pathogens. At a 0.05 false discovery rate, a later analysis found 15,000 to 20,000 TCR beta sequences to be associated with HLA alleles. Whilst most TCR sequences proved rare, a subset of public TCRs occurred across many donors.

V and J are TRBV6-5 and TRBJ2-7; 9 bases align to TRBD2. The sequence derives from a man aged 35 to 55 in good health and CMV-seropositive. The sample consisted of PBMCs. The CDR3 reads CASRLAAFTSYEQYF. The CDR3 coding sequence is TGTGCCAGTCGACTAGCGGCTTTTACCTCCTACGAGCAGTACTTC.